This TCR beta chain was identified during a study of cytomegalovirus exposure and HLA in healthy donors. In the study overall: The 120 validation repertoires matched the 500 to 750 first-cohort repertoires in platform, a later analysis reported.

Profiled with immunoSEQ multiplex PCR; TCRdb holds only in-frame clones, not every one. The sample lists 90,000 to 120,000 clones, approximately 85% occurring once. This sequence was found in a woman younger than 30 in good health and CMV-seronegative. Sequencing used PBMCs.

DNA for the CDR3: TGTGCCAGCAGTGAATCTGTGGGGGGGAACTATGGCTACACCTTC. This sequence encodes CASSESVGGNYGYTF. The V and J genes are TRBV6-1 and TRBJ1-2, with D tentatively TRBD1 (5 bases). This CDR3 region has 15 residues. V was trimmed by 2 bases and J by 2 bases, leaving 12 bases between them. Germline lookup yields CDR1 MNHNS and CDR2 SASEGT.